The entry below describes one T cell receptor (beta chain). CDR3 size: 14 residues. V was pared by 2 bases and J by 6 bases, with 13 bases between. CDR1 is MNHEY, CDR2 SVGAGI, per germline. The record originates from a study of CD8 T cells in Susac syndrome. Sequencing of TCR beta was performed on blood CD8+ and CD4+ T cells. Random hexamers served to reverse transcribe roughly 0.5 to 1 ug RNA. The method of amplification for TCR beta CDR3 was immunoSEQ multiplex PCR, covering 54 Vbeta and 13 Jbeta. One entry per CDR3 protein results from TCRdb running MiXCR on the immunoSEQ multiplex PCR reads. The data show approximately 150,000 distinct CDR3 sequences, over 85% seen once.

This TCR was sampled from a human donor with multiple sclerosis. J is TRBJ1-1 and V is TRBV6-5; D gene uncertain. The sample consisted of CD4+ T cells from PBMCs. The CDR3 DNA reads as TGTGCCAGCAGTTACGACACTCAGAGGGCTGAAGCTTTCTTT. This encodes CASSYDTQRAEAFF.